This TCR beta chain was recorded in a study of cytomegalovirus exposure and HLA in healthy donors (dated by TCRdb to the late 2010s). In the study overall: In an earlier analysis of roughly 590 of the donors, 276 Gb of sequence data and approximately 120 million unique TCR beta sequences from 150 million to 200 million T cells were reported. An early release covering roughly 640 HLA-typed donors comprised approximately 300 gigabases of sequencing data and around 80 million unique TCR sequences. Of the approximately 400 genotyped donors, less than 85% were placed in the genetic ancestry cluster associated with self-reported Caucasian donors. The study aimed to test whether cataloging public T cell receptors could reveal signatures of past pathogen exposure. The study profiled the T cell repertoires of fewer than 850 subjects by immunosequencing and related them to cytomegalovirus serostatus. Besides the first cohort of approximately 670 subjects, a separate validation cohort made up of 120 or so different subjects was used. To predict cytomegalovirus infection status, the study combined high-throughput TCR immunosequencing, statistical association of individual TCRs with disease status, and machine learning. A later analysis re-analyzed previously published TCR beta repertoires from 500 to 700 donors and added high-resolution HLA genotyping to study TCR occurrence patterns. Rather than drawing on any new phenotypic data, the later analysis identified candidate immune exposures from TCR beta sequences and the way those sequences occurred across donors. In an earlier analysis of 587 of the donors, high-throughput TCR beta sequencing was used to judge whether each TCR beta V gene segment behaved as functional or pseudogenic. Alongside the repertoire data, information on donor age, sex, ethnicity and CMV serostatus was compiled. A later genetic analysis took genome-wide SNP genotypes for about 55% of the roughly 670 donors and used that subset as a discovery cohort. Every discovery cohort repertoire had been produced on one sequencing platform. HLA typing covered class I and class II loci at four-digit resolution. Typing coverage varied by locus: about 620-630 donors for A, B, C, DRB1 and DQB1; more than 500 for DQA1; about 600 for DPA1; 450 to 480 for DPB1. Because of strong linkage in the cohort, five DR-DQ haplotypes were treated as single units for association and clustering. Among around 400 genotyped donors of the cohort, an average of about 240,000 unique TCR beta nucleotide sequences was sequenced per donor, of which approximately 18% were non-productive.

In the germline V gene, CDR1 corresponds to MDHEN and CDR2 to SYDVKM. From V the trimming removes 2 bases and from J it removes 4 bases, while the gene matches leave 6 bases of the junction unaccounted for. The CDR3 spans 15 residues, from the cysteine through the phenylalanine. Solely the CDR3 DNA is kept, with 45 bases framed from the first base. This clone was observed once. This clone's antigen is unknown. No much larger clonotype is one base removed from it; base qualities were not supplied. The library was generated by the immunoSEQ multiplex PCR assay. A mixture of 60 forward primers for TCR Vbeta segments and 13 reverse primers for TCR Jbeta segments was used in the multiplex PCR. The CDR3 region of rearranged TCR beta genes was amplified from genomic DNA with a multiplex PCR assay. On the Illumina HiSeq System, the amplified TCR beta libraries were sequenced as 87-base-pair reads. The original pipeline was this. A later analysis counted tens of millions of unique TCR beta chains across the 666 repertoires, and around 9.9 million of these chains were shared by at least two donors. Raw reads were error-corrected and collapsed into unique sequences by a nearest-neighbor algorithm in which closely related sequences were merged to remove PCR and sequencing errors. To assign V, D and J gene segments, CDR3 sequences were aligned to IMGT reference sequences. For a sequence to be retained, a match of at least six nucleotides was required to both a V gene segment and a J gene segment. Rearrangements were called productive when the CDR3 lacked stop codons and stayed in frame with V and J; all others were non-productive. Following IMGT convention, CDR3 was defined as the stretch from the second conserved V-encoded cysteine to the conserved J-encoded phenylalanine. Sequences without an unambiguous match to a single V gene segment were excluded from the earlier analysis of about 600 of the donors. In an earlier analysis of some 590 of the donors, a V segment was called functional when productive rearrangements were above 56.7%, and segregating when the standard deviation between donors exceeded 5%. To diagnose cytomegalovirus status from the catalog of TCR beta chain sequences, a statistical classification framework was built. In a later analysis, TCR nucleotide sequences were compared against IMGT/GENE-DB human TR gene sequences so that V and J genes could be assigned. A later analysis assigned CDR3 sequences and most-parsimonious VDJ recombination scenarios with the TCRdist pipeline. In a later analysis, every TCR beta chain was defined by the combination of its CDR3 amino acid sequence and its V-gene family, and reads without a unique V-gene family were dropped. To address suspected cross-contamination and a sequencing artifact, a later analysis removed 450 to 700 highly shared, low-generation-probability nucleotide sequences. In a later analysis, a clonal expansion index for each public chain was calculated from normalized within-repertoire ranks of inferred template counts. In a later analysis, generation probabilities were computed with a VDJ recombination model fitted to out-of-frame rearrangements, and the resulting probabilities were checked against IGoR. A later analysis scored TCR-TCR, TCR-HLA and TCR-CMV co-occurrence with hypergeometric tests, applying a repertoire-size bias correction to TCR pairs. A later analysis estimated false discovery rates by permuting HLA or CMV assignments 20 times. In a later analysis, co-occurring TCRs were grouped with DBSCAN, and TCRdist sequence similarity was added when clustering was performed within HLA-allele-positive subsets. For co-occurrence clustering, repertoires with fewer than 30,000 or more than 120,000 public chains were excluded, along with five or six repertoires with anomalous nucleotide sharing. Imported from immuneACCESS, the table was reduced by TCRdb to in-frame sequences with V and J called. These copies leave out some clones; in studies compared against another copy, an unresolved V gene accounts for under half, and the cause of the remainder is not known. V and J calls and clone size are copied from that table; D and trimming were computed from the DNA. This sample is represented by 100,000 or so clones; more than 70% of them were singletons. About 2.2% of the sample is held by the ten biggest clonotypes.

The cohort comprised 666 healthy bone marrow donors. At the time of sampling, all cohort members were nominally healthy, though unrecorded immune exposures were likely present. The donor tested CMV seronegative and was one of the 352 seronegative cohort members. Every donor gave a peripheral blood sample, and the peripheral blood mononuclear cells from that sample were used for TCR beta sequencing. The Qiagen DNeasy Blood Extraction Kit was used to extract genomic DNA from the blood cell samples. Study-level results and caveats: The classifier was reported to diagnose cytomegalovirus status with high specificity and sensitivity in both the original cohort and the validation cohort. A further reported finding was that TCR beta sequences accurately predicted the HLA-A and HLA-B alleles for most subjects in the first cohort. A later genetic analysis reported fewer N-insertions in productive TCRs among donors in an Asian-associated ancestry cluster than the roughly 700-donor mean. V-gene and J-gene trimming of TCR beta chains was associated with a missense DCLRE1C variant in a later genetic analysis, and the association was replicated in an independent cohort. An earlier analysis of some 590 of the donors showed that most TCR beta V segments appeared in productive rearrangements either about 90% or about 30% of the time, which broadly matched IMGT annotations. Most TCR sequences were seen in very few donors, while some public TCRs were found in many individuals. At a false discovery rate of 0.05, a later analysis linked roughly 17,000 TCR beta sequences to specific HLA alleles. Because the 87-base-pair reads could not distinguish some IMGT-functional V segments, including TRBV6-2 and TRBV6-3, those segments were excluded. Because HLA typing was missing for some donors at each locus, association tests included only the typed subset. A cluster of highly shared sequence variants was judged likely to be a technical artifact of the sequencing pipeline. The authors suggested that the approach could potentially be generalized to other disease states and immunological phenotypes. According to a later analysis, most CMV-associated TCR beta chains appeared to be HLA-restricted, and the HLA associations seemed to be driven largely by CMV exposure. Strong co-occurrence of HLA alleles, especially DR and DQ, made assigning TCR associations to individual alleles difficult. Only TCR beta chains were sequenced in this cohort, and the absence of alpha or paired-chain data limited detectable features. In a later analysis, several top co-occurrence clusters were reported to appear linked to parvovirus B19, influenza, CMV and Epstein-Barr virus. A total of roughly 160 TCR beta chains were listed by the study as associated with cytomegalovirus. Because counts were too low, seventeen rarely observed V segments, including chromosome 9 orphons, were left out of the earlier analysis of 500 to 750 of the donors. A few of the identified cytomegalovirus-associated TCR beta chains were confirmed in vitro to be specific for cytomegalovirus antigens. The only immune exposure information available for the cohort was CMV serostatus. The presence/absence analyses assumed that sequencing depth was roughly uniform across donors, and that assumption may not be true. In a later analysis, TCR association rates were found to vary across HLA loci, with the most associated TCRs seen for DRB1 alleles and the fewest for HLA-C alleles. Linkage disequilibrium might explain the correlated functional status among segregating V segments, but an unknown experimental factor could not be excluded. Compared with equally common non-associated chains, HLA-associated TCR beta chains in a later analysis were more clonally expanded and had lower generation probabilities.

The V gene is TRBV28 and the J gene is TRBJ1-2, and 8 bases in between align with TRBD1. The sequence came from a man aged 25 to 40 in good health and CMV-seronegative. Sequencing input: PBMCs. The CDR3 region reads CASSLGGQGLYGYTF. The nucleotide sequence is TGTGCCAGCAGTTTAGGCGGACAGGGCCTCTATGGCTACACCTTC.